These T cell receptor beta chains were read from a single sample in a study of T cell repertoires in cytomegalovirus infection. MiXCR, applied by TCRdb to the reads, yields one record per CDR3 protein. The table lists around 900,000 distinct CDR3 sequences, approximately 31% of them singletons. The antigens for these receptors are not known. The starting material was cultured CD8+ T cells from PBMCs, obtained from culture after CMV antigen stimulation. These receptors all come from a human donor in good health (CMV status not recorded). Some clones in this sample may be carry-over from other donors' samples. Both conserved end residues are part of each CDR3. The order of the fields is V gene, J gene, clone size, D gene, CDR3 DNA, CDR3 protein. The D gene is left open where the match is weak. The listing skips clone size in some rows; elsewhere it reads once, few, many or a size class.

v_gene: TRBV6-2/TRBV6-3; j_gene: TRBJ2-1; abundance: .; d_gene: .; CDR3nt: TGCGCCAGCAGTTTTGCAGGGGACCCCTCCTACAATGAGCAGTTCTTC; CDR3aa: CASSFAGDPSYNEQFF
v_gene: TRBV3-1; j_gene: TRBJ2-3; abundance: .; d_gene: .; CDR3nt: TGTGCCAGCAGCCAAGCCGGGGCTCAGACATCGCCTGGCACAGATACGCAGTATTTT; CDR3aa: CASSQAGAQTSPGTDTQYF
v_gene: TRBV7-9; j_gene: TRBJ2-1; abundance: .; d_gene: TRBD2; CDR3nt: TGTGCCAGCAGCTCTCCGACGGGACTAGGTCGGTATGAGCAGTTCTTC; CDR3aa: CASSSPTGLGRYEQFF
v_gene: TRBV29-1; j_gene: TRBJ2-1; abundance: .; d_gene: TRBD1; CDR3nt: TGCAGCGTTTACGGACAGGGGCCGTTCTTC; CDR3aa: CSVYGQGPFF
v_gene: TRBV4-1; j_gene: TRBJ1-5; abundance: .; d_gene: .; CDR3nt: TGCGCCAGCAGCCAAGACGCGGACGGCGAGCCCCAGCATTTT; CDR3aa: CASSQDADGEPQHF
v_gene: TRBV7-9; j_gene: TRBJ1-2; abundance: .; d_gene: TRBD1; CDR3nt: TGTGCCAGCAGCCCTTCCACAGGGGGCTTTGGCTACACCTTC; CDR3aa: CASSPSTGGFGYTF
v_gene: TRBV5-4; j_gene: TRBJ2-1; abundance: .; d_gene: .; CDR3nt: TGTGCCACCGAAGCCCCAGCGGAAGAGCAGTTCTTC; CDR3aa: CATEAPAEEQFF
v_gene: TRBV6-6; j_gene: TRBJ1-1; abundance: few; d_gene: TRBD1; CDR3nt: TGTGCCACCCAGGGGGATAGCATGAACACTGAAGCTTTCTTT; CDR3aa: CATQGDSMNTEAFF
v_gene: TRBV6-1; j_gene: TRBJ2-1; abundance: .; d_gene: TRBD2; CDR3nt: TGTGCCAGCAGTTTACTAGCGGGGGTGGGTGAGCAGTTCTTC; CDR3aa: CASSLLAGVGEQFF
v_gene: TRBV6-2/TRBV6-3; j_gene: TRBJ2-2; abundance: few; d_gene: .; CDR3nt: TGTGCCAGCAGTCGGGTTACCACCGGGGAGCTGTTTTTT; CDR3aa: CASSRVTTGELFF
v_gene: TRBV7-6; j_gene: TRBJ2-3; abundance: .; d_gene: .; CDR3nt: TGTGCCAGCAGCTTGGGCCACGGGGCAGATACGCAGTATTTT; CDR3aa: CASSLGHGADTQYF
v_gene: TRBV12-3/TRBV12-4; j_gene: TRBJ1-1; abundance: few; d_gene: .; CDR3nt: TGTGCCAGCAGTTTAAGAACCAGCATTGAAGCTTTCTTT; CDR3aa: CASSLRTSIEAFF
v_gene: TRBV7-6; j_gene: TRBJ2-3; abundance: many; d_gene: .; CDR3nt: TGTGCCAGCAGCTCCTCTTCGGGTGGCACCAGCACAGATACGCAGTATTTT; CDR3aa: CASSSSSGGTSTDTQYF
v_gene: TRBV7-6; j_gene: TRBJ2-5; abundance: many; d_gene: .; CDR3nt: TGTGCCAGCACCCCAAGCGGCGGACAGGAGACCCAGTACTTC; CDR3aa: CASTPSGGQETQYF
v_gene: TRBV6-6; j_gene: TRBJ2-1; abundance: few; d_gene: .; CDR3nt: TGTGCCAGCAGGCCCCAGGGGAGGAATGAGCAGTTCTTC; CDR3aa: CASRPQGRNEQFF
v_gene: TRBV7-9; j_gene: TRBJ1-2; abundance: many; d_gene: TRBD1; CDR3nt: TGTGCCAGCAGCGCCAACAGGGGACTACCTAACTATGGCTACACCTTC; CDR3aa: CASSANRGLPNYGYTF
v_gene: TRBV6-5; j_gene: TRBJ2-6; abundance: .; d_gene: TRBD1; CDR3nt: TGTGCCAGCAGTTATTACGTGTTGGGACAGGGAAAATTGGGGGCCAACGTCCTGACTTTC; CDR3aa: CASSYYVLGQGKLGANVLTF
v_gene: TRBV15; j_gene: TRBJ2-1; abundance: few; d_gene: .; CDR3nt: TGTGCCACCAGCAGAGAGAGGAAAGGATTCTACAATGAGCAGTTCTTC; CDR3aa: CATSRERKGFYNEQFF
v_gene: TRBV2; j_gene: TRBJ2-7; abundance: once; d_gene: .; CDR3nt: TGTGCCAGCAGTGAAGCGCAAATACTCCCCTACGAGCAGTACTTC; CDR3aa: CASSEAQILPYEQYF
v_gene: TRBV20-1; j_gene: TRBJ2-7; abundance: .; d_gene: .; CDR3nt: TGCAGTGCTTCGGTCCGGGACATCGCAAACTACGAGCAGTACTTC; CDR3aa: CSASVRDIANYEQYF
v_gene: TRBV7-8; j_gene: TRBJ1-2; abundance: many; d_gene: TRBD1; CDR3nt: TGTGCCAGCAGCTTCCGGGACAGGGGAGGCTACACCTTC; CDR3aa: CASSFRDRGGYTF
v_gene: TRBV4-1; j_gene: TRBJ2-3; abundance: .; d_gene: .; CDR3nt: TGCGCCAGCAGCCAAGGTGCAGGAGGGGGACGCACAGATACGCAGTATTTT; CDR3aa: CASSQGAGGGRTDTQYF
v_gene: TRBV7-6; j_gene: TRBJ2-1; abundance: few; d_gene: .; CDR3nt: TGTGCCAGCAGCTTAGCGGGACTGCGAGAAAAGGTCTTC; CDR3aa: CASSLAGLREKVF
v_gene: TRBV6-6; j_gene: TRBJ1-1; abundance: .; d_gene: .; CDR3nt: TGTGCCAGCAGTTGGGGGGGGGGGAAGACTGAAGCTTTCTTT; CDR3aa: CASSWGGGKTEAFF
v_gene: TRBV27; j_gene: TRBJ2-7; abundance: many; d_gene: .; CDR3nt: TGTGCCAGCAGCTTATCGGGGGAGCAGTACTTC; CDR3aa: CASSLSGEQYF
v_gene: TRBV12-5; j_gene: TRBJ2-3; abundance: .; d_gene: .; CDR3nt: TGTGCTAGTGCCCTTCGGGACCGGAGCACAGATACGCAGTATTTT; CDR3aa: CASALRDRSTDTQYF
v_gene: TRBV7-9; j_gene: TRBJ2-3; abundance: many; d_gene: TRBD1; CDR3nt: TGTGCCAGCAGCGACAGGGGGGCAGATACGCAGTATTTT; CDR3aa: CASSDRGADTQYF
v_gene: TRBV7-6; j_gene: TRBJ2-7; abundance: many; d_gene: TRBD2; CDR3nt: TGTGCCAGCAGCTTAGAACCCTCGGGAAGCGGGGATTACTACGAGCAGTACTTC; CDR3aa: CASSLEPSGSGDYYEQYF
v_gene: TRBV12-3/TRBV12-4; j_gene: TRBJ2-1; abundance: .; d_gene: TRBD2; CDR3nt: TGTGCCAGCGGCCTGGGACTAGCGGGGGGTGAGCAGTTCTTC; CDR3aa: CASGLGLAGGEQFF
v_gene: TRBV12-3/TRBV12-4; j_gene: TRBJ2-6; abundance: many; d_gene: .; CDR3nt: TGTGCCAGCAGTTTTAAGTCTTTCCCTGGGGCCAACGTCCTGACTTTC; CDR3aa: CASSFKSFPGANVLTF
v_gene: TRBV5-6; j_gene: TRBJ1-2; abundance: .; d_gene: .; CDR3nt: TGTGCCAGCAGCAGACCTTGGGGGGAAAGTGTTTCTAACTATGGCTACACCTTC; CDR3aa: CASSRPWGESVSNYGYTF
v_gene: TRBV6-1; j_gene: TRBJ1-2; abundance: few; d_gene: .; CDR3nt: TGTGCCAGCACCAAACAGGCCGCCGGGACTTCCTATGGCTACACCTTC; CDR3aa: CASTKQAAGTSYGYTF
v_gene: TRBV6-6; j_gene: TRBJ1-2; abundance: few; d_gene: TRBD1; CDR3nt: TGTGCCAGCAGTTCCGACAGGGCAGGACTATATGCTAACTATGGCTACACCTTC; CDR3aa: CASSSDRAGLYANYGYTF
v_gene: TRBV5-6; j_gene: TRBJ1-1; abundance: few; d_gene: .; CDR3nt: TGTGCCAGCAGCGGGGGGGGCTCAGCTTTCTTT; CDR3aa: CASSGGGSAFF
v_gene: TRBV2; j_gene: TRBJ1-2; abundance: few; d_gene: TRBD1; CDR3nt: TGTGCCAGCAGTGAGCCCGGGACAGGGGGCGGCTATGGCTACACCTTC; CDR3aa: CASSEPGTGGGYGYTF
v_gene: TRBV6-1; j_gene: TRBJ2-2; abundance: .; d_gene: .; CDR3nt: TGTGCCAGCAGTCCTATTCGTAACACCGGGGAGCTGTTTTTT; CDR3aa: CASSPIRNTGELFF
v_gene: TRBV9; j_gene: TRBJ2-7; abundance: .; d_gene: .; CDR3nt: TGTGCCAGCAGCGTAGGCAGGGGTAAGCGCGAGCAGTACTTC; CDR3aa: CASSVGRGKREQYF
v_gene: TRBV24-1; j_gene: TRBJ2-2; abundance: .; d_gene: TRBD2; CDR3nt: TGTGCCACCAGTGATTTGCCGGGACTAGCGGGGAACACCGGGGAGCTGTTTTTT; CDR3aa: CATSDLPGLAGNTGELFF
v_gene: TRBV5-4; j_gene: TRBJ1-2; abundance: few; d_gene: .; CDR3nt: TGTGCCAGCAGCACGACTACAGGGCACTATGGCTACACCTTC; CDR3aa: CASSTTTGHYGYTF
v_gene: TRBV5-5; j_gene: TRBJ2-2; abundance: .; d_gene: TRBD2; CDR3nt: TGTGCCAGCAGCCCGGGCGGGGGGCTGGCCGGGGAGCTGTTTTTT; CDR3aa: CASSPGGGLAGELFF
v_gene: TRBV19; j_gene: TRBJ2-2; abundance: .; d_gene: .; CDR3nt: TGTGCCAGTGAATACAACTCAGTAGCATCGAAAGCCGGGGAGCTGTTTTTT; CDR3aa: CASEYNSVASKAGELFF
v_gene: TRBV20-1; j_gene: TRBJ2-7; abundance: .; d_gene: .; CDR3nt: TGCAGTGCTAGAGAGGGGGGCCCTGGCTACGAGCAGTACTTC; CDR3aa: CSAREGGPGYEQYF
v_gene: TRBV4-3; j_gene: TRBJ1-1; abundance: .; d_gene: .; CDR3nt: TGCGCCAGCAGCCAAGCCGTGGACAAGAACACTGAAGCTTTCTTT; CDR3aa: CASSQAVDKNTEAFF
v_gene: TRBV7-6; j_gene: TRBJ2-3; abundance: .; d_gene: .; CDR3nt: TGTGCCAGCAGCTGGTTCCAGGGGGATACGCAGTATTTT; CDR3aa: CASSWFQGDTQYF
v_gene: TRBV5-6; j_gene: TRBJ1-5; abundance: .; d_gene: .; CDR3nt: TGTGCCAGCAGCTTGTCGCCGCAGGGGTATTCAAATCAGCCCCAGCATTTT; CDR3aa: CASSLSPQGYSNQPQHF
v_gene: TRBV5-8; j_gene: TRBJ1-1; abundance: .; d_gene: .; CDR3nt: TGTGCCAGCAGCCCCCGGGGGCAGGGAGCTGAAGCTTTCTTT; CDR3aa: CASSPRGQGAEAFF
v_gene: TRBV10-3; j_gene: TRBJ2-2; abundance: .; d_gene: TRBD1; CDR3nt: TGTGCCATCAGTGGGATCGGGGGACAGGGAAACACCGGGGAGCTGTTTTTT; CDR3aa: CAISGIGGQGNTGELFF
v_gene: TRBV6-5; j_gene: TRBJ2-5; abundance: many; d_gene: TRBD2; CDR3nt: TGTGCCAGCAGTTACGAGGGAGCGGGGGGTTACCAAGAGACCCAGTACTTC; CDR3aa: CASSYEGAGGYQETQYF
v_gene: TRBV3-1; j_gene: TRBJ1-1; abundance: once; d_gene: .; CDR3nt: TGTGCCAGCAGCCAAGATCCCCCCCCCGTAGAGGCTTTCTTT; CDR3aa: CASSQDPPPVEAFF
v_gene: TRBV27; j_gene: TRBJ1-1; abundance: few; d_gene: .; CDR3nt: TGTGCCAGCAGTAGCCATATGGGTACCACTGAAGCTTTCTTT; CDR3aa: CASSSHMGTTEAFF
v_gene: TRBV4-1; j_gene: TRBJ1-2; abundance: .; d_gene: TRBD1; CDR3nt: TGCGCCAGCAGCCCATCGCACCCGGGACAGTATGGCTACACCTTC; CDR3aa: CASSPSHPGQYGYTF
v_gene: TRBV6-1; j_gene: TRBJ1-1; abundance: few; d_gene: TRBD1; CDR3nt: TGTGCCAGCAGTGAAAGACAGGGTTACACTGAAGCTTTCTTT; CDR3aa: CASSERQGYTEAFF
v_gene: TRBV7-6; j_gene: TRBJ1-4; abundance: many; d_gene: TRBD1; CDR3nt: TGTGCCAGCAGCTCGACAGGGGCAGCTAATGAAAAACTGTTTTTT; CDR3aa: CASSSTGAANEKLFF
v_gene: TRBV6-2/TRBV6-3; j_gene: TRBJ2-7; abundance: few; d_gene: TRBD2; CDR3nt: TGTGCCAGCAGTCCCTCCGGGACTAGCGACTACGAGCAGTACTTC; CDR3aa: CASSPSGTSDYEQYF
v_gene: TRBV7-2; j_gene: TRBJ2-2; abundance: many; d_gene: TRBD2; CDR3nt: TGTGCCAGCAGGCTTACCGCGGGAGGGCACACCGGGGAGCTGTTTTTT; CDR3aa: CASRLTAGGHTGELFF
v_gene: TRBV6-5; j_gene: TRBJ1-1; abundance: .; d_gene: .; CDR3nt: TGTGCCAGCAGCGCCATTGATCGCCGGGGCCTCACTTTGAACACTGAAGCTTTCTTT; CDR3aa: CASSAIDRRGLTLNTEAFF
v_gene: TRBV18; j_gene: TRBJ1-1; abundance: few; d_gene: TRBD1; CDR3nt: TGTGCCAGCTCACCATCCAAAGGGACAGGCCGACCAACTGAAGCTTTCTTT; CDR3aa: CASSPSKGTGRPTEAFF